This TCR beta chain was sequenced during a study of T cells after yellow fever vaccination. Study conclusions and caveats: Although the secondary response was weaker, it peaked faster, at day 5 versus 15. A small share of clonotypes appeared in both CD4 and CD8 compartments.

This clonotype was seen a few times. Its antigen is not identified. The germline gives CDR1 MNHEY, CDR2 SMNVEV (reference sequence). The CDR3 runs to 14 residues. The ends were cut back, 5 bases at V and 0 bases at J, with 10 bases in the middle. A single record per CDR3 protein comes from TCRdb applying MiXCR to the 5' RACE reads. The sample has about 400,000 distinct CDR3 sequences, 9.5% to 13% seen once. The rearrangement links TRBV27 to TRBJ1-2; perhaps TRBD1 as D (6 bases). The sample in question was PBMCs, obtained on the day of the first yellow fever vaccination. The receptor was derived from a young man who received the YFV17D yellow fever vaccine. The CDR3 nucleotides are TGTGCCAGCAGTCTGGACAGTTCTAACTATGGCTACACCTTC. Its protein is CASSLDSSNYGYTF.